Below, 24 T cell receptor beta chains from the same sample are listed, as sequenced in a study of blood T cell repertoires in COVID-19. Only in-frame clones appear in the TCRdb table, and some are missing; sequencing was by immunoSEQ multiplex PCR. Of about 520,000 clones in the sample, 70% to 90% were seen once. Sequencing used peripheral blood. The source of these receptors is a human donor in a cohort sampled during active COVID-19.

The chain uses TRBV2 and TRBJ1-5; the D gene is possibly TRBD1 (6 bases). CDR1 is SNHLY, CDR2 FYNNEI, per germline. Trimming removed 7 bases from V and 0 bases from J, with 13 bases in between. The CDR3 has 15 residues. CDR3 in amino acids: CASTEVRGSNQPQHF. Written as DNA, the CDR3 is TGTGCCAGCACCGAAGTCAGGGGTAGCAATCAGCCCCAGCATTTT.

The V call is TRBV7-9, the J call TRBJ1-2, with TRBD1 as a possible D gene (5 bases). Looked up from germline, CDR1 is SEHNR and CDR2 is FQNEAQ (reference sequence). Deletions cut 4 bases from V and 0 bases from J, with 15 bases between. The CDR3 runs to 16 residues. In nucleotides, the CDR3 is TGTGCCAGCAGCTCCTCACAGGTCCTTGCTAACTATGGCTACACCTTC. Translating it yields CASSSSQVLANYGYTF.

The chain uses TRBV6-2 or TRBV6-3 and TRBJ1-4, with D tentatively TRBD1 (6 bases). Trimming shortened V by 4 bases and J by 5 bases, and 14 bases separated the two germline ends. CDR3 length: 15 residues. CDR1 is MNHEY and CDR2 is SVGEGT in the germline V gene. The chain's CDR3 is CASSSRGQFNEKLFF. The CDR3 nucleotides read TGTGCCAGCAGTTCGCGCGGACAGTTCAATGAAAAACTGTTTTTT.

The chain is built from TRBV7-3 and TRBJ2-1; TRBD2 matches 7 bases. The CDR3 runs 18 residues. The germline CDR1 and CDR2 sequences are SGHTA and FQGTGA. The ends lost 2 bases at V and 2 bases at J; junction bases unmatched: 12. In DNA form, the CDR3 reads TGTGCCAGCAGCTTACGGCTGGGCGGGAGACCTACCTACAATGAGCAGTTCTTC. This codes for CASSLRLGGRPTYNEQFF.

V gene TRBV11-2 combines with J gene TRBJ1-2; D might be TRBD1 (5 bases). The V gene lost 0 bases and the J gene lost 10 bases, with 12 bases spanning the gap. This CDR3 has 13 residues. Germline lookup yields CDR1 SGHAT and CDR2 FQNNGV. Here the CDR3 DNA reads TGTGCCAGCAGCTTAGATGCACGGGGGGACTACACCTTC. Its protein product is CASSLDARGDYTF.

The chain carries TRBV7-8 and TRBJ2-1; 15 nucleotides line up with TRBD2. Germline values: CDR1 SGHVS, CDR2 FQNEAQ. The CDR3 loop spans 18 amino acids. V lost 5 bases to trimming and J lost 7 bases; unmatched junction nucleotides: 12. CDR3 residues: CASSLIRVGLAGGNEQFF. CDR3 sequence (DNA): TGTGCCAGCAGCCTGATACGGGTAGGACTAGCGGGAGGGAATGAGCAGTTCTTC.

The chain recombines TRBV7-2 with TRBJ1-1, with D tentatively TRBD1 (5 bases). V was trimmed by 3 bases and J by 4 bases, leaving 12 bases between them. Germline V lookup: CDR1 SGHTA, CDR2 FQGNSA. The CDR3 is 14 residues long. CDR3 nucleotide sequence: TGTGCCAGCAGCTTCCTCAGGGTAGGCACTGAAGCTTTCTTT. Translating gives CASSFLRVGTEAFF.

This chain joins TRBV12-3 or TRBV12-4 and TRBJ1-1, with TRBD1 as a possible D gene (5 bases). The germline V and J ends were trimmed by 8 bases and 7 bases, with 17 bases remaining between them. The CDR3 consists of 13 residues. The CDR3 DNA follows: TGTGCCAGCTCCCTAGGGGCCAGGGTTGAAGCTTTCTTT. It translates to CASSLGARVEAFF.

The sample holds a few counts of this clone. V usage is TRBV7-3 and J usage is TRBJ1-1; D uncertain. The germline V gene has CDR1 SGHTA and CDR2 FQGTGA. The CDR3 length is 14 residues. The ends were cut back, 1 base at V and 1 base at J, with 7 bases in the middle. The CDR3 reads CASSLMATNTEAFF. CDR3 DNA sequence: TGTGCCAGCAGCTTAATGGCAACGAACACTGAAGCTTTCTTT. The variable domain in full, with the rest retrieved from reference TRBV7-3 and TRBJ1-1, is GAGVSQTPSNKVTEKGKYVELRCDPISGHTALYWYRQSLGQGPEFLIYFQGTGAADDSGLPNDRFFAVRPEGSVSTLKIQRTERGDSAVYLCASSLMATNTEAFFGQGTRLTVV.

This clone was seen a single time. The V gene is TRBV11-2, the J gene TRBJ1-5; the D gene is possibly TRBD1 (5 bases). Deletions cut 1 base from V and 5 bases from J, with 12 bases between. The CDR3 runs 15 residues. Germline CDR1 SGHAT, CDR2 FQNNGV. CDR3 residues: CASSLGPQGDQPQHF. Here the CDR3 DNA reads TGTGCCAGCAGCTTAGGACCCCAGGGTGATCAGCCCCAGCATTTT.

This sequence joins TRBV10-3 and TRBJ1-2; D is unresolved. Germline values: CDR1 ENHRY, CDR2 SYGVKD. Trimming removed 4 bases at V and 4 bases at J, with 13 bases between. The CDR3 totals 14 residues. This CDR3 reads CAISADRGGYGYTF. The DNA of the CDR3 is TGTGCCATCAGTGCGGACCGAGGAGGCTATGGCTACACCTTC.

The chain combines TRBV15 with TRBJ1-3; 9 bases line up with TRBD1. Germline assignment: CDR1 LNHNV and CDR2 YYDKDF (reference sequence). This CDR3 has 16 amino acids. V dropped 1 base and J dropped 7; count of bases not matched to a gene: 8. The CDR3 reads CATSRVALGQGNTIYF. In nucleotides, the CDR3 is TGTGCCACCAGCAGAGTGGCGCTTGGACAGGGGAACACCATATATTTT.

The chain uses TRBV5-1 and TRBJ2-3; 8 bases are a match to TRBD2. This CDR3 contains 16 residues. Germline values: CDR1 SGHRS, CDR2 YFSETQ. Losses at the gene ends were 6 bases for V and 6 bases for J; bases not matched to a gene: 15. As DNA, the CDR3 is TGCGCCAGCACCGAAGCCGGGAGCGGGAGCTCCGATACGCAGTATTTT. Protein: CASTEAGSGSSDTQYF.

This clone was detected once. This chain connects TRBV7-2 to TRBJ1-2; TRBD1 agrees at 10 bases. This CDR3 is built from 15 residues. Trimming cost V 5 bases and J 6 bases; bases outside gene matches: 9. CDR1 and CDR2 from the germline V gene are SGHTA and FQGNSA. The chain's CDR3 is CASSSLTGGFNGYTF. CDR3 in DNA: TGTGCCAGCAGCAGTTTGACAGGGGGCTTTAATGGCTACACCTTC. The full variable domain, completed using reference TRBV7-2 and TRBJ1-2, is GAGVSQSPSNKVTEKGKDVELRCDPISGHTALYWYRQSLGQGLEFLIYFQGNSAPDKSGLPSDRFSAERTGGSVSTLTIQRTQQEDSAVYLCASSSLTGGFNGYTFGSGTRLTVV.

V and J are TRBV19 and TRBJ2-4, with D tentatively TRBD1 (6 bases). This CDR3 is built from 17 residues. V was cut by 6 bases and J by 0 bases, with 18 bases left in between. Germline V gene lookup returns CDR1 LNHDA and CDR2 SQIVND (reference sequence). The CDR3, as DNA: TGTGCCAGTAGCCCGCCCGGACAGTCGTTAGCCAAAAACATTCAGTACTTC. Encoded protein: CASSPPGQSLAKNIQYF.

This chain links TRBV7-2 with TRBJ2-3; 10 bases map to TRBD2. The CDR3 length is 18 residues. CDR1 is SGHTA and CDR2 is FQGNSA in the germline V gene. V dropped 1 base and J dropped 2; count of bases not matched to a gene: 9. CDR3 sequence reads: CASSLGRASGGATDTQYF. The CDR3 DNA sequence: TGTGCCAGCAGCTTAGGTCGAGCCAGCGGGGGGGCCACAGATACGCAGTATTTT.

CDR3 nucleotide sequence: TGTGCCAGCAGCTTAAACAGGGGGAACACTGAAGCTTTCTTT. It codes for CASSLNRGNTEAFF. The chain has TRBV11-2 and TRBJ1-1, with TRBD1 identical over 7 bases. CDR3 length: 14 amino acids. V was clipped by 2 bases and J by 1 base; unmatched bases: 1. The germline V gene has CDR1 SGHAT and CDR2 FQNNGV.

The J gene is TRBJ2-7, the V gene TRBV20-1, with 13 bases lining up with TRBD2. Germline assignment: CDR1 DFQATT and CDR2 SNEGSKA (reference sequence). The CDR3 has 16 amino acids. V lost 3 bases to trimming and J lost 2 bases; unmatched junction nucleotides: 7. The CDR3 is CSASPGTSGTTYEQYF. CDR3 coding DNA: TGCAGTGCTAGTCCCGGGACTAGCGGGACGACCTACGAGCAGTACTTC.

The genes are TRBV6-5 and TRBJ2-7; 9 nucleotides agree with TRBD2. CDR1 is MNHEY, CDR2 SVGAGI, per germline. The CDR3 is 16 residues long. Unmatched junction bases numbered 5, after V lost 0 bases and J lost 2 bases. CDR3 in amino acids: CASSYSISGRTYEQYF. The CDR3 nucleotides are TGTGCCAGCAGTTACTCGATAAGCGGGAGGACCTACGAGCAGTACTTC.

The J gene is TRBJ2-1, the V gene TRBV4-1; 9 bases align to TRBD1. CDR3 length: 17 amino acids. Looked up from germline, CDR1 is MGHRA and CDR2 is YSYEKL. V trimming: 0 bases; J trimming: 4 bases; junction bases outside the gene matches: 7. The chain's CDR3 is CASSQDRGTGLYNEQFF. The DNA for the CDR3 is TGCGCCAGCAGCCAAGATCGAGGGACAGGGTTATACAATGAGCAGTTCTTC.

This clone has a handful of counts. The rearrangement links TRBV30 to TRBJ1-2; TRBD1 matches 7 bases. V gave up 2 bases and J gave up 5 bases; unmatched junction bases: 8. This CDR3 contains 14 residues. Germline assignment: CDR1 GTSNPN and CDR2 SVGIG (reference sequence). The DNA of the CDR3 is TGTGCCTGGAGTACGGGACAGTTCAGTTATGGCTACACCTTC. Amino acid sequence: CAWSTGQFSYGYTF.

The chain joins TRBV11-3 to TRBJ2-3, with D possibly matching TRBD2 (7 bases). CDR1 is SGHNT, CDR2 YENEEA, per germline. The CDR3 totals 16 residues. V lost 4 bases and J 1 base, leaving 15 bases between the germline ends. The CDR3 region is CASSSGVGGRTDTQYF. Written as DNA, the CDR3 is TGTGCCAGCAGCTCGGGGGTCGGGGGGCGCACAGATACGCAGTATTTT.

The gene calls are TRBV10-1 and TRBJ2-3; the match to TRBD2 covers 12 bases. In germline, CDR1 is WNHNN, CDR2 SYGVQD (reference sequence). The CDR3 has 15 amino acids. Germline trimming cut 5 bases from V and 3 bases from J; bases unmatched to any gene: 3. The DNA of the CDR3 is TGCGCCAGCAGTTCTAGCGGGAGGGGGACAGATACGCAGTATTTT. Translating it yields CASSSSGRGTDTQYF.

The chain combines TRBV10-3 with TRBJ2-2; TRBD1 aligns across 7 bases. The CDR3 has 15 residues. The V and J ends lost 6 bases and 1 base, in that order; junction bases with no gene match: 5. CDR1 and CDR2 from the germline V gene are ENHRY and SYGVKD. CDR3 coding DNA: TGTGCCATCAGGACCGGGACAGAGAACACCGGGGAGCTGTTTTTT. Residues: CAIRTGTENTGELFF.